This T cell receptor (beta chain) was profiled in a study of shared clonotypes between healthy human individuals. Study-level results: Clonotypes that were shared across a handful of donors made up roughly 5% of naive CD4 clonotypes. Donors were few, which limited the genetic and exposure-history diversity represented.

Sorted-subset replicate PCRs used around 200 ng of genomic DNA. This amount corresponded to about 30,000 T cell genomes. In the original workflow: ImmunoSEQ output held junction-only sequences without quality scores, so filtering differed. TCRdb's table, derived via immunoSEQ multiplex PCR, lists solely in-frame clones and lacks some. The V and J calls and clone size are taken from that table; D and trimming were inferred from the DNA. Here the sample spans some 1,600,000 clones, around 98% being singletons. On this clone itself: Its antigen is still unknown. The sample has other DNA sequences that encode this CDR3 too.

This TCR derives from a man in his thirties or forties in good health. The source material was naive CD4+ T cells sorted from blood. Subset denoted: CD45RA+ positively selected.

The CDR3 is CASSLLETQYF. As DNA, the CDR3 is TGTGCCAGCTCACTTCTAGAGACCCAGTACTTC. The V gene is TRBV18, the J gene TRBJ2-5; D gene ambiguous. Per germline, CDR1 KGHSH and CDR2 LQKENI. V lost 4 bases, J lost 4 bases, and 4 bases lay in between. CDR3 length equals 11 residues.